This is a list of T cell receptor beta chains from one sample in a study of T cell repertoires in cytomegalovirus infection. From the reads, TCRdb called clonotypes with MiXCR, one entry per CDR3 protein. The sample holds 150,000 to 200,000 distinct CDR3 sequences, roughly a fifth seen once. The sample was PBMCs. The receptors stem from a human donor in good health (CMV status not recorded). Some clones in this sample may be carry-over from other donors' samples. Each CDR3 is given with its conserved first and last residue. Fields, in order: clone size, J gene, V gene, D gene, CDR3 DNA, CDR3 protein. The D gene is left open where the match is weak. Some rows have no size entry. The others give once, few or many, or a class for an expanded clone.

>many|TRBJ2-7|TRBV6-2/TRBV6-3|.
TGTGCCAGCAGTTACCGAGGTAACTCCTACGAGCAGTACTTC
CASSYRGNSYEQYF
>many|TRBJ2-4|TRBV7-2|.
TGTGCCAGCAGCTTCGGAGCCAAAAACATTCAGTACTTC
CASSFGAKNIQYF
>.|TRBJ1-2|TRBV28|TRBD1
TGTGCCAGCAGTGACGCGCAGGGGGTAAATTATGGCTACTCCTTC
CASSDAQGVNYGYSF
>.|TRBJ2-5|TRBV7-2|.
TGTGCCAGCAGCTTAGTAGCACAAGAGACCCAGTACTTC
CASSLVAQETQYF
>.|TRBJ2-3|TRBV4-2|TRBD2
TGTGCCAGCAGCCAGTGGACTAGCGGGGGGGTCACAGATACGCAGTATTTT
CASSQWTSGGVTDTQYF
>few|TRBJ2-1|TRBV4-1|TRBD2
TGCGCCAGCAGCCAAGACCGGACTAGCGGGTGGGATGAGCAGTTCTTC
CASSQDRTSGWDEQFF
>few|TRBJ2-5|TRBV20-1|TRBD1
TGCAGTGCTAGAAATACAGGGGGTGGGGAGGCCCAGTACTTC
CSARNTGGGEAQYF
>.|TRBJ1-4|TRBV25-1|.
TGTGCCAGCAGTGCCGAGGGACCGGTTGAAAAACTGTTTTTT
CASSAEGPVEKLFF
>.|TRBJ2-2|TRBV29-1|TRBD1
TGCAGCGTTGCGGGACAGGGGAACACCGGGGAGCTGTTTTTT
CSVAGQGNTGELFF
>.|TRBJ1-2|TRBV29-1|.
TGCAGCGTCACGGAGCTCTATGGCTACACCTTC
CSVTELYGYTF
>.|TRBJ2-7|TRBV20-1|TRBD2
TGCAGTGCTTACGGGAGGACAAACTACGAGCAGTACTTC
CSAYGRTNYEQYF
>few|TRBJ1-2|TRBV5-6|.
TGTGCCAGCAGCCCCCCCCTAGGGCCGAGCTATGGCTACACCTTC
CASSPPLGPSYGYTF
>.|TRBJ1-4|TRBV5-1|.
TGCGCCAGCAGCTTGGGGGACGGAGATGAAAAACTGTTTTTT
CASSLGDGDEKLFF
>.|TRBJ1-1|TRBV10-1|TRBD1
TGCGCCAGCAGTGCAACTACAGGGGCTACGAACACTGAAGCTTTCTTT
CASSATTGATNTEAFF
>.|TRBJ2-5|TRBV6-1|.
TGTGCCAGCAGTTCCAGGGGATTTGATGAGACCCAGTACTTC
CASSSRGFDETQYF
>few|TRBJ2-1|TRBV19|TRBD1
TGTGCCAGTAGTAGACGCACAGGGGGTTCGTACAATGAGCAGTTCTTC
CASSRRTGGSYNEQFF
>.|TRBJ2-2|TRBV4-1|TRBD2
TGCGCCAGCAGCCCCCAGGAGCGGATAGCCGGGGGGGCCGGGGAGCTGTTTTTT
CASSPQERIAGGAGELFF
>few|TRBJ2-2|TRBV5-1|TRBD1
TGCGCCAGCAGCTTGGCCTGGGACAGCGACACCGGGGAGCTGTTTTTT
CASSLAWDSDTGELFF
>many|TRBJ2-3|TRBV11-2|.
TGTGCCAGCAGCCCAACTCCGGGTGGCGCCACAGATACGCAGTATTTT
CASSPTPGGATDTQYF
>.|TRBJ2-1|TRBV7-9|TRBD2
TGTGCCAGCAGCACTAGCGGGCGTAATGAGCAGTTCTTC
CASSTSGRNEQFF
>.|TRBJ2-3|TRBV19|.
TGTGCCAGTAGGGGGCTAGCTACGAGCACAGATACGCAGTATTTT
CASRGLATSTDTQYF
>.|TRBJ2-1|TRBV12-3/TRBV12-4|.
TGTGCCAGCAGTTTGAGGGCTGAGCAGTTCTTC
CASSLRAEQFF
>few|TRBJ2-2|TRBV29-1|TRBD1
TGCAGCGGGGACAGGGGTGGCACCGGGGAGCTGTTTTTT
CSGDRGGTGELFF
>few|TRBJ2-7|TRBV28|TRBD2
TGTGCCAGCAACCCAGCGGGACCTTCCTACGAGCAGTACTTC
CASNPAGPSYEQYF